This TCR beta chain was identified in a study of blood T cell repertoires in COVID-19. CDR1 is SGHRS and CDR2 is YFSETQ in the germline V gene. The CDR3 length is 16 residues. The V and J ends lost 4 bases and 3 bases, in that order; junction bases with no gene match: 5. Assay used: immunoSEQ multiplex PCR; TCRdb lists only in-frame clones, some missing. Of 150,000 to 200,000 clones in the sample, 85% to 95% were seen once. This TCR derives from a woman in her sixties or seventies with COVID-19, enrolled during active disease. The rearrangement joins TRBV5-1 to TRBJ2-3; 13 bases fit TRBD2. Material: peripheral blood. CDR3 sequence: CASSPGLAGATDTQYF. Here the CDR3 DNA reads TGCGCCAGCAGCCCTGGACTAGCGGGGGCAACAGATACGCAGTATTTT.